One sample yielded the 30 T cell receptor beta chains listed below, sequenced in a study of CD8 T cells in ankylosing spondylitis. A single record per CDR3 protein comes from TCRdb applying MiXCR to the 5' RACE reads. The sample holds some 250,000 distinct CDR3 sequences, around 25% seen once. The source material was blood, either unsorted or a sorted T cell fraction (not recorded which). The receptors were gathered from a male donor with ankylosing spondylitis or in good health (not recorded which).

This clonotype appeared a few times. The V call is TRBV20-1, the J call TRBJ1-2; possible D gene TRBD1, 5 bases. The CDR3 spans 14 residues. V dropped 3 bases and J dropped 10 bases, with 21 bases sitting between them. The germline V gene has CDR1 DFQATT and CDR2 SNEGSKA (reference sequence). The CDR3 sequence is CSARRGGNEDVYTF. The CDR3 DNA reads TGCAGTGCTAGGAGGGGCGGCAATGAGGATGTCTACACCTTC.

The chain combines TRBV7-8 with TRBJ2-7; perhaps TRBD2 as D (6 bases). Per the germline V gene, CDR1 is SGHVS and CDR2 is FQNEAQ. This CDR3 is 15 amino acids long. V was trimmed by 1 base and J by 4 bases, leaving 14 bases between them. CDR3 in DNA: TGTGCCAGCAGCTTAGAAACAGGAGGGACGTACGAGCAGTACTTC. Encoded protein: CASSLETGGTYEQYF.

This clonotype was seen a handful of times. V is TRBV5-1 and J is TRBJ2-7; D might be TRBD1 (5 bases). The CDR3 length is 16 residues. The germline V gene encodes CDR1 SGHRS and CDR2 YFSETQ. The germline V and J ends were trimmed by 4 bases and 0 bases, with 17 bases remaining between them. The DNA of the CDR3 is TGCGCCAGCAGCGACAATTTTAGGGGCGTCTCCTACGAGCAGTACTTC. Translated, it gives CASSDNFRGVSYEQYF.

This clonotype was counted at least ten times. This chain joins TRBV10-3 and TRBJ2-7, with 7 bases matching TRBD1. CDR1 and CDR2 from the germline V gene are ENHRY and SYGVKD. CDR3 length: 14 residues. With 2 bases clipped from V and 0 bases from J, the junction kept 1 base outside the gene matches. The CDR3 sequence is CAISEDRASYEQYF. The CDR3 DNA follows: TGTGCCATCAGTGAGGACAGGGCCTCCTACGAGCAGTACTTC.

This clonotype has at least ten counts. V is TRBV20-1 and J is TRBJ2-7; 9 positions match TRBD2. V trimming: 1 base; J trimming: 0 bases; junction bases outside the gene matches: 4. The germline V gene encodes CDR1 DFQATT and CDR2 SNEGSKA (reference sequence). This CDR3 has 15 amino acids. The CDR3 DNA reads as TGCAGTGCTAGAGGTCAAGCGGGGGGCTCCTACGAGCAGTACTTC. It encodes CSARGQAGGSYEQYF.

The chain carries TRBV28 and TRBJ2-5; D perhaps matches TRBD2 (6 bases). V lost 5 bases and J lost 2, with 15 bases in between. The CDR3 sequence is 15 residues long. Germline V gene data show CDR1 as MDHEN and CDR2 as SYDVKM. CDR3 DNA: TGTGCCAGCAGTCCAGACCGGGAGCGTCAAGAGACCCAGTACTTC. It encodes CASSPDRERQETQYF.

The sample holds a few counts of this clonotype. The chain is built from TRBV29-1 and TRBJ2-3; tentatively, D is TRBD1 (5 bases). The germline V and J ends were trimmed by 3 bases and 10 bases, with 14 bases remaining between them. Per germline, CDR1 SQVTM and CDR2 ANQGSEA. The CDR3 consists of 12 residues. The CDR3 loop reads CSVDAQGKAQYF. The CDR3 coding sequence is TGCAGCGTTGATGCCCAGGGAAAGGCGCAGTATTTT.

The table lists this clonotype with a few counts. The J gene is TRBJ2-5, the V gene TRBV20-1; D possibly corresponds to TRBD1 (5 bases). Germline V lookup: CDR1 DFQATT, CDR2 SNEGSKA (reference sequence). The CDR3 length is 14 residues. V lost 3 bases to trimming and J lost 0 bases, with 11 bases between them. The CDR3 is CSARALGHQETQYF. The CDR3 nucleotides are TGCAGTGCTAGGGCTCTGGGGCACCAAGAGACCCAGTACTTC.

The rearrangement uses TRBV12-3 or TRBV12-4 and TRBJ2-7; 7 bases align to TRBD1. Trimming removed 5 bases from V and 5 bases from J; junction bases left unmatched: 6. The CDR3 covers 13 residues. Here the CDR3 DNA reads TGTGCCAGCAGTCCCGACAGGGAAGACGAGCAGTACTTC. Translation: CASSPDREDEQYF.

The rearrangement uses TRBV6-5 and TRBJ2-7; the D gene is possibly TRBD2 (5 bases). The length of the CDR3 is 15 residues. Trimming took off 1 base at V and 3 bases at J, with 13 bases between the two ends. CDR1 and CDR2 from the germline V gene are MNHEY and SVGAGI. The CDR3 sequence is CASSYYSDGSYEQYF. Here the CDR3 DNA reads TGTGCCAGCAGTTACTACAGCGATGGGAGCTACGAGCAGTACTTC.

As concerns this clonotype: A junction end diverges from the germline sequence, so it may reflect a read error. The gene calls are TRBV14 and TRBJ2-6, with D possibly being TRBD1 or TRBD2 (5 bases each). The CDR3 length is 15 residues. Germline V gene lookup returns CDR1 SGHDN and CDR2 FVKESK. The CDR3 loop is CASSLQGPGVNVLTF. Written as DNA, the CDR3 is TGTGCCAGCAGCCTCCAGGGTCCCGGGGTCAACGTCCTGACTTTC.

This clonotype occurred many times. The V call is TRBV19, the J call TRBJ2-1; 11 nucleotides align to TRBD2. Germline assignment: CDR1 LNHDA and CDR2 SQIVND (reference sequence). V trimming: 4 bases; J trimming: 8 bases; junction bases outside the gene matches: 7. This CDR3 region has 15 residues. This chain's CDR3 is CASSRPSGGIDEQFF. DNA for the CDR3: TGTGCCAGTAGTAGGCCTAGCGGGGGGATAGATGAGCAGTTCTTC.

This clonotype was detected many times. This chain uses TRBV12-3 or TRBV12-4 with TRBJ1-6; perhaps TRBD1 as D (6 bases). V dropped 3 bases and J dropped 8 bases, with 11 bases sitting between them. CDR3 length: 14 residues. DNA for the CDR3: TGTGCCAGCAGTTTGGGGCAGGGGTATTCACCCCTCCACTTT. It specifies CASSLGQGYSPLHF.

At least ten counts were recorded for this clonotype. The chain employs TRBV20-1 and TRBJ2-7, with D perhaps TRBD2 (6 bases). The germline V gene encodes CDR1 DFQATT and CDR2 SNEGSKA (reference sequence). V was cut by 0 bases and J by 0 bases, with 18 bases left in between. The CDR3 runs to 17 residues. The CDR3 nucleotides read TGCAGTGCTAGAGATCGTCGTGGCGGGGAAAGCTCCTACGAGCAGTACTTC. It is translated as CSARDRRGGESSYEQYF.

This clonotype was detected a few times. The V and J genes are TRBV29-1 and TRBJ1-1; D gene unclear. Between the trimmed V and J ends, which lost 0 bases and 3 bases, there was a span of 8 bases. This CDR3 comprises 13 residues. Germline CDR1 SQVTM, CDR2 ANQGSEA. The CDR3 sequence is CSVEDWAHTEAFF. The CDR3 region has the DNA TGCAGCGTTGAAGATTGGGCCCACACTGAAGCTTTCTTT.

The CDR3 here is CASRPGTGSFEQYF. For the CDR3, the DNA is TGTGCCAGCAGACCCGGGACAGGGTCTTTCGAGCAGTACTTC. The chain employs TRBV6-5 and TRBJ2-7; TRBD1 agrees at 9 bases. Per germline, CDR1 MNHEY and CDR2 SVGAGI. V shed 6 bases and J 6 bases; nucleotides not matched to a gene: 9. The CDR3 covers 14 residues.

This clonotype has a handful of counts. The chain joins TRBV20-1 to TRBJ2-3; the D gene is possibly TRBD2 (6 bases). The CDR3 consists of 16 residues. The germline V and J ends were trimmed by 0 bases and 2 bases, with 15 bases remaining between them. Per the germline V gene, CDR1 is DFQATT and CDR2 is SNEGSKA (reference sequence). The CDR3 DNA reads as TGCAGTGCTAGAGATTCCGGGGGACGCACCACAGATACGCAGTATTTT. This sequence encodes CSARDSGGRTTDTQYF.

In this sample, this clonotype turned up a few times. The V gene is TRBV15, the J gene TRBJ2-1; 8 bases agree with TRBD2. The CDR3 has 13 amino acids. V gave up 0 bases and J gave up 9 bases; unmatched junction bases: 1. Germline V gene sequence: CDR1 LNHNV, CDR2 YYDKDF (reference sequence). The CDR3 loop is CATSRDREGEQFF. DNA of the CDR3: TGTGCCACCAGCAGAGATCGGGAGGGTGAGCAGTTCTTC.

V usage is TRBV20-1 and J usage is TRBJ2-2; 8 bases are a match to TRBD2. The CDR3 covers 14 residues. The V segment lost 3 bases and the J segment 5 bases; nucleotides outside the gene matches: 5. Germline lookup yields CDR1 DFQATT and CDR2 SNEGSKA (reference sequence). This chain's CDR3 is CSARAASGTGELFF. The CDR3, as DNA: TGCAGTGCTAGGGCCGCTAGCGGGACCGGGGAGCTGTTTTTT.

The V and J genes are TRBV10-1 and TRBJ2-3; 7 bases match TRBD1. The junction had 4 bases not matched to a gene; V was cut back by 3 bases and J by 4 bases. The CDR3 loop spans 14 amino acids. CDR1 WNHNN and CDR2 SYGVQD come from the germline V gene (reference sequence). The CDR3 here is CASSEGGPADTQYF. The CDR3 nucleotides are TGCGCCAGCAGTGAAGGGGGCCCGGCAGATACGCAGTATTTT.

The chain links TRBV6-5 to TRBJ1-5; 9 bases line up with TRBD1. Germline V lookup: CDR1 MNHEY, CDR2 SVGAGI. CDR3 length equals 17 residues. Trimming removed 4 bases from V and 0 bases from J; junction bases left unmatched: 7. In nucleotides, the CDR3 is TGTGCCAGCAGTTTTAACAGGGGGCTGGCTAGCAATCAGCCCCAGCATTTT. Amino acids: CASSFNRGLASNQPQHF.

This clonotype was detected only a few times. The rearrangement links TRBV12-3 or TRBV12-4 to TRBJ2-5; D remains unclear. The CDR3 extends over 12 amino acids. Trimming removed 5 bases from V and 2 bases from J, with 6 bases in between. CDR3 in DNA: TGTGCCAGCAGTCAAGAACAAGAGACCCAGTACTTC. This translates into CASSQEQETQYF.

This clonotype came up many times. The chain couples TRBV5-1 to TRBJ2-7; TRBD1 agrees at 9 bases. Germline V gene sequence: CDR1 SGHRS, CDR2 YFSETQ. This CDR3 spans 15 amino acids. V dropped 0 bases and J dropped 3; count of bases not matched to a gene: 4. DNA for the CDR3: TGCGCCAGCAGCTTGGCCGGGACAGGGAACTACGAGCAGTACTTC. Residues: CASSLAGTGNYEQYF. Combining the CDR3 with reference TRBV5-1 and TRBJ2-7 gives the whole variable domain KAGVTQTPRYLIKTRGQQVTLSCSPISGHRSVSWYQQTPGQGLQFLFEYFSETQRNKGNFPGRFSGRQFSNSRSEMNVSTLELGDSALYLCASSLAGTGNYEQYFGPGTRLTVT.

This chain uses TRBV10-3 with TRBJ2-1; D is possibly TRBD1 or TRBD2 (5 bases each). The CDR3 has 14 residues. Germline V CDR1 and CDR2: ENHRY, SYGVKD. V was clipped by 10 bases and J by 0 bases, with 13 bases between them. CDR3 loop: CATGPPSSYNEQFF. The CDR3 DNA follows: TGTGCCACGGGGCCCCCGAGCTCCTACAATGAGCAGTTCTTC.

This clonotype was detected ten times or more. The chain carries TRBV20-1 and TRBJ2-7; D could derive from TRBD1 or TRBD2 (6 bases each). Germline loops: CDR1 DFQATT, CDR2 SNEGSKA (reference sequence). The V end lost 6 bases, the J end lost 5 bases, and 17 bases lay between the germline ends. The CDR3 consists of 13 residues. The CDR3 region is CSAPRGGGDEQYF. CDR3 bases: TGCAGTGCCCCTCGAGGGGGAGGTGACGAGCAGTACTTC.

This chain links TRBV29-1 with TRBJ1-2; TRBD1 matches 8 bases. V lost 1 base to trimming and J lost 8 bases; unmatched junction nucleotides: 9. The CDR3 loop spans 14 amino acids. Germline CDR1 SQVTM, CDR2 ANQGSEA. CDR3 residues: CSVEGREQGVGYTF. The DNA for the CDR3 is TGCAGCGTTGAAGGGCGGGAACAGGGGGTCGGCTACACCTTC.

This clonotype came up once. The gene calls are TRBV27 and TRBJ2-3, with TRBD1 identical over 7 bases. The CDR3 has 15 amino acids. V was clipped by 4 bases and J by 4 bases; unmatched bases: 8. Germline V CDR1 and CDR2: MNHEY, SMNVEV (reference sequence). CDR3 protein: CASSSQQGISDTQYF. For the CDR3, the DNA is TGTGCCAGCAGTTCGCAACAGGGGATTTCAGATACGCAGTATTTT.

This clonotype was found a few times. V usage is TRBV10-3 and J usage is TRBJ1-1, with 7 bases matching TRBD1. The germline CDR1 and CDR2 sequences are ENHRY and SYGVKD. V shed 7 bases, J shed 9 bases, and the junction held 11 bases outside the gene matches. This CDR3 is built from 13 residues. DNA for the CDR3: TGTGCCATCATCGCACAGGGGAACGGTAAAGCTTTCTTT. It specifies CAIIAQGNGKAFF.

This clonotype was picked up many times. This chain joins TRBV5-1 and TRBJ2-7, with D tentatively TRBD1 (6 bases). The CDR3 has 15 amino acids. CDR1 SGHRS and CDR2 YFSETQ come from the germline V gene. The V end lost 0 bases, the J end lost 4 bases, and 14 bases lay between the germline ends. CDR3 sequence reads: CASSLGVQGFYEQYF. The CDR3 coding sequence is TGCGCCAGCAGCTTGGGGGTACAGGGATTTTACGAGCAGTACTTC.

This clonotype was seen more than once but under ten times. The rearrangement links TRBV5-6 to TRBJ1-4; D not resolved. The CDR3 totals 16 residues. From germline, CDR1 is SGHDT and CDR2 YYEEEE. Between the trimmed V and J ends, which lost 0 bases and 2 bases, there was a span of 11 bases. In nucleotides, the CDR3 is TGTGCCAGCAGCTTGGTTCGTCATCAGACTAATGAAAAACTGTTTTTT. Translated, it gives CASSLVRHQTNEKLFF. The full variable domain, completed using reference TRBV5-6 and TRBJ1-4, is DAGVTQSPTHLIKTRGQQVTLRCSPKSGHDTVSWYQQALGQGPQFIFQYYEEEERQRGNFPDRFSGHQFPNYSSELNVNALLLGDSALYLCASSLVRHQTNEKLFFGSGTQLSVL.